Below, 6 T cell receptor beta chains from the same sample are listed, as sequenced in a study of cytomegalovirus exposure and HLA in healthy donors. Primers for the PCR totalled 60 Vbeta and 13 Jbeta. Here immunoSEQ multiplex PCR was the method, and the copy in TCRdb shows in-frame clones only, minus some. The repertoire table contains 40,000 or so clones. The sequencing input was PBMCs. All receptors come from a woman in her twenties or thirties in good health and CMV-seropositive.

This chain links TRBV6-1 with TRBJ1-2; D is undetermined. Deletions cut 3 bases from V and 0 bases from J, with 11 bases between. CDR3 length equals 15 residues. The germline gives CDR1 MNHNS, CDR2 SASEGT. CDR3 sequence (DNA): TGTGCCAGCAGTGACTGGCAGGTTACTAACTATGGCTACACCTTC. Translation gives CASSDWQVTNYGYTF.

The V gene is TRBV11-2, the J gene TRBJ1-1, with a tentative D call TRBD1 (6 bases). CDR3 length equals 16 residues. Germline lookup yields CDR1 SGHAT and CDR2 FQNNGV. The V end lost 5 bases, the J end lost 1 base, and 17 bases lay between the germline ends. The DNA of the CDR3 is TGTGCCAGCAGCATCGGGACACCTGCTTGGAACACTGAAGCTTTCTTT. This sequence encodes CASSIGTPAWNTEAFF.

The J gene is TRBJ2-7, the V gene TRBV28; D is possibly TRBD2 (5 bases). The CDR3 is 15 residues long. The germline V and J ends were trimmed by 3 bases and 4 bases, with 16 bases remaining between them. The germline CDR1 and CDR2 sequences are MDHEN and SYDVKM. The CDR3 here is CASSLVPTRDYEQYF. CDR3 coding DNA: TGTGCCAGCAGTTTGGTTCCTACCCGGGATTACGAGCAGTACTTC.

The chain links TRBV7-9 to TRBJ2-6; D possibly corresponds to TRBD1 (5 bases). V was pared by 5 bases and J by 2 bases, with 10 bases between. Germline V gives CDR1 SEHNR, CDR2 FQNEAQ (reference sequence). The CDR3 runs to 15 residues. The CDR3 sequence: CASSPQGTGANVLTF. DNA of the CDR3: TGTGCCAGCAGCCCTCAGGGAACTGGGGCCAACGTCCTGACTTTC.

The chain links TRBV13 to TRBJ2-5, with D tentatively TRBD1 (5 bases). Germline lookup yields CDR1 PRHDT and CDR2 FYEKMQ (reference sequence). The CDR3 is 14 residues long. V shed 7 bases and J shed 2 bases, with 14 bases lying between them. CDR3 loop: CASTTGASQETQYF. Written as DNA, the CDR3 is TGTGCCAGCACTACAGGCGCTTCGCAAGAGACCCAGTACTTC.

This chain connects TRBV5-6 to TRBJ2-7; D perhaps matches TRBD1 (8 bases). The CDR3 length is 14 residues. The ends were cut back, 2 bases at V and 7 bases at J, with 16 bases in the middle. Germline V lookup: CDR1 SGHDT, CDR2 YYEEEE. CDR3 DNA sequence: TGTGCCAGCAGCTTAGCACAGGGGGGGGGTGAGCAGTACTTC. Its translation: CASSLAQGGGEQYF.